This TCR beta chain was obtained from a study of monozygotic twins with inflammatory bowel disease. TCRdb reanalyzed the 5' RACE reads, giving one entry per CDR3 protein sequence and no DNA. Its clone listing holds about 210,000 distinct CDR3 sequences. Germline V gene lookup returns CDR1 LNHDA and CDR2 SQIVND (reference sequence). The CDR3 is 13 residues long. The material sequenced was blood. This chain joins TRBV19 and TRBJ2-1; TCRdb's D gene call, TRBD2, goes unchecked for lack of DNA. This clonotype was sampled from a human donor with ulcerative colitis or Crohn's disease, or a healthy co-twin of an affected twin (not recorded which). CDR3 loop: CASKGDFLNEQFF.